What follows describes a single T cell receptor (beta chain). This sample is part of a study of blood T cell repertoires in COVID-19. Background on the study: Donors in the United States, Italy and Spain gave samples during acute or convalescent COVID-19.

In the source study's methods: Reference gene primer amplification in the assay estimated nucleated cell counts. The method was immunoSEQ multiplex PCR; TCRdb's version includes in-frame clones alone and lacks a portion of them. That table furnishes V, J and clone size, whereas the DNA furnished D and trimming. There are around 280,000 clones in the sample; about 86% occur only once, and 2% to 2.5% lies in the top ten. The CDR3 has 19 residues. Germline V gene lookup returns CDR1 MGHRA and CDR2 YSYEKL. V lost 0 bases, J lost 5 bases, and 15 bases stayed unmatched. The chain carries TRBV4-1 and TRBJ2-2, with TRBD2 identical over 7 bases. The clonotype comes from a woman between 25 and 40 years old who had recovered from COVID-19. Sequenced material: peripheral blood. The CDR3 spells CASSQERAGLEGSTGELFF. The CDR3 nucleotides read TGCGCCAGCAGCCAAGAAAGAGCAGGACTAGAGGGAAGTACCGGGGAGCTGTTTTTT.